This TCR beta chain was obtained from a study of graft-versus-host responses after intestinal transplantation. Germline V gene sequence: CDR1 SGHTA, CDR2 FQGNSA. Trimming cost V 1 base and J 3 bases, with 12 bases left between them. This CDR3 has 15 residues. Study-level findings and limits: Recipient marrow harbored GvH clones, some of which surfaced first in ileum or blood.

The protocol was immunoSEQ multiplex PCR, while the TCRdb copy is restricted to in-frame clones and leaves out a portion. Altogether 25,000 or so clones are present, around nine tenths being singletons, with the ten largest covering roughly 2%. On this clone itself: The antigen is not known.

This TCR derives from a human patient who received an intestinal transplant, so some T cells may come from the graft donor. This specimen was PBMCs, taken just under 40 days after intestinal transplant. The chain joins TRBV7-2 to TRBJ1-1; D gene ambiguous. This CDR3 is CASSLGRRRDTEAFF. In nucleotides, the CDR3 is TGTGCCAGCAGCTTAGGCCGGAGGAGGGACACTGAAGCTTTCTTT.